The 22 T cell receptor beta chains in this list originate from one sample, sequenced in a study of T-cell memory formation after mild COVID-19. TCRdb called the 5' RACE reads again in MiXCR, with one record for every CDR3 protein. The table shows 560,000 or so distinct CDR3 sequences, with 17% occurring only once. The sample was PBMCs or a T cell subset sorted from them (not recorded which). These receptors were obtained from an adult woman who had mild COVID-19 (a few samples of this study predate the infection). Cell type and time point are not known.

This clonotype has more than one count but fewer than ten. The rearrangement uses TRBV5-6 and TRBJ2-7, with unresolved D. Per the germline V gene, CDR1 is SGHDT and CDR2 is YYEEEE. The CDR3 consists of 13 residues. Trimming stripped 0 bases from V and 3 bases from J, with 7 bases between. CDR3 protein: CASSLGNYYEQYF. CDR3 coding DNA: TGTGCCAGCAGCTTGGGGAATTACTACGAGCAGTACTTC.

In this sample, this clonotype turned up a few times. The chain has TRBV7-8 and TRBJ2-3, with a possible D match to TRBD2 (5 bases). Germline CDR1 reads SGHVS; CDR2 reads FQNEAQ. The CDR3 contains 13 residues. Trimming took off 3 bases at V and 4 bases at J, with 8 bases between the two ends. In nucleotides, the CDR3 is TGTGCCAGCAGCTTCTCGAGGGCAGATACGCAGTATTTT. This gives the protein CASSFSRADTQYF.

The rearrangement joins TRBV12-3 or TRBV12-4 to TRBJ2-3; perhaps TRBD1 as D (5 bases). CDR3 length: 14 amino acids. The ends were cut back, 8 bases at V and 5 bases at J, with 17 bases in the middle. CDR3 in DNA: TGTGCCAGCCAAATAAGCAGGGTAGTAGATACGCAGTATTTT. Translating gives CASQISRVVDTQYF.

This clonotype was picked up many times. The chain carries TRBV7-9 and TRBJ1-2; 7 bases map to TRBD1. This CDR3 spans 13 amino acids. Trimming at V came to 4 bases and at J to 4 bases, leaving 3 bases not matched to a gene. In germline, CDR1 is SEHNR, CDR2 FQNEAQ (reference sequence). The CDR3 loop reads CASSSDRVYGYTF. The DNA of the CDR3 is TGTGCCAGCAGCTCCGACAGGGTCTATGGCTACACCTTC.

The sample holds a few counts of this clonotype. The rearrangement links TRBV7-9 to TRBJ1-1; D may be TRBD1 (6 bases). Trimming left V 7 bases short and J 3 bases short, with 12 bases between. Looked up from germline, CDR1 is SEHNR and CDR2 is FQNEAQ (reference sequence). The CDR3 covers 13 residues. The CDR3 DNA reads TGTGCCAGCACGAAGGGGGTCGACACTGAAGCTTTCTTT. Amino acids: CASTKGVDTEAFF.

The chain combines TRBV7-9 with TRBJ2-7, with a tentative D call TRBD2 (6 bases). The germline gives CDR1 SEHNR, CDR2 FQNEAQ (reference sequence). CDR3 length: 15 amino acids. Deletions cut 3 bases from V and 3 bases from J, with 15 bases between. CDR3 sequence (DNA): TGTGCCAGCAGCTTTTCCGTTGGGACTCGCTACGAGCAGTACTTC. Its protein product is CASSFSVGTRYEQYF.

CDR3 region: CATSTHGGVRHGYTF. CDR3 bases: TGTGCCACCAGCACCCATGGGGGGGTACGACATGGCTACACCTTC. J is TRBJ1-2 and V is TRBV15, with D tentatively TRBD1 (5 bases). The CDR3 is 15 residues long. V was clipped by 4 bases and J by 6 bases, with 18 bases between them. Germline CDR1 LNHNV, CDR2 YYDKDF (reference sequence). The full variable domain, its missing parts supplied by reference TRBV15 and TRBJ1-2, is DAMVIQNPRYQVTQFGKPVTLSCSQTLNHNVMYWYQQKSSQAPKLLFHYYDKDFNNEADTPDNFQSRRPNTSFCFLDIRSPGLGDTAMYLCATSTHGGVRHGYTFGSGTRLTVV.

This clonotype was observed a handful of times. The V call is TRBV9, the J call TRBJ2-4, with TRBD2 matching over 9 bases. Germline CDR1 is SGDLS and CDR2 is YYNGEE. The J segment lost 4 bases and the V segment lost 5 bases, leaving 13 bases of the junction unmatched. The CDR3 is 17 amino acids. The CDR3, as DNA: TGTGCCAGCAGTGAAAGGCCTCGACTAGCGGATAAAAACATTCAGTACTTC. This gives the protein CASSERPRLADKNIQYF.

This clonotype was picked up a small number of times. This CDR3 is CSVEDQGTREAFF. Here the CDR3 DNA reads TGCAGCGTTGAAGATCAAGGGACCCGGGAAGCTTTCTTT. The chain has TRBV29-1 and TRBJ1-1; D perhaps matches TRBD1 (5 bases). Germline CDR1 SQVTM, CDR2 ANQGSEA. The V gene lost 0 bases and the J gene lost 8 bases, with 13 bases spanning the gap. The length of the CDR3 is 13 residues.

This chain joins TRBV7-3 and TRBJ2-7; 8 positions agree with TRBD2. V shed 6 bases, J shed 4 bases, and the junction held 11 bases outside the gene matches. The CDR3 runs to 15 residues. The germline CDR1 and CDR2 sequences are SGHTA and FQGTGA. CDR3 bases: TGTGCCAGCAGTTTTGGGCCGGGGGGGCTGTACGAGCAGTACTTC. Protein product: CASSFGPGGLYEQYF.

This clonotype was detected many times. The chain has TRBV7-8 and TRBJ2-7, with 9 bases that match TRBD1. The CDR3 spans 16 residues. The germline V gene encodes CDR1 SGHVS and CDR2 FQNEAQ. With V trimmed by 2 bases and J by 5 bases, 10 bases remained unmatched. As DNA, the CDR3 is TGTGCCAGCAGCTTACGAGAGGGACAGGGTATCCACGAGCAGTACTTC. It specifies CASSLREGQGIHEQYF.

This chain uses TRBV7-3 with TRBJ1-3; D remains unclear. The CDR3 is 13 residues long. Germline V CDR1 and CDR2: SGHTA, FQGTGA. V was shortened by 2 bases and J by 4 bases, with 6 bases between the two germline ends. The CDR3 DNA reads TGTGCCAGCAGCTTAGGGGTCGGAAACACCATATATTTT. Translated, it gives CASSLGVGNTIYF.

This clonotype was picked up a small number of times. The gene calls are TRBV7-8 and TRBJ2-5, with 7 bases lining up with TRBD1. The length of the CDR3 is 16 residues. Per germline, CDR1 SGHVS and CDR2 FQNEAQ. V was clipped by 0 bases and J by 0 bases; unmatched bases: 4. DNA for the CDR3: TGTGCCAGCAGCTTAGCGGCAGGGGGTAACCAAGAGACCCAGTACTTC. Translating gives CASSLAAGGNQETQYF.

J is TRBJ1-1 and V is TRBV20-1; 7 positions match TRBD1. The CDR3 covers 11 residues. Germline V gene lookup returns CDR1 DFQATT and CDR2 SNEGSKA (reference sequence). V trimming: 5 bases; J trimming: 5 bases; junction bases outside the gene matches: 2. The chain's CDR3 is CSAGTVTEAFF. The CDR3 region has the DNA TGCAGTGCTGGGACAGTTACTGAAGCTTTCTTT.

The J gene is TRBJ2-5, the V gene TRBV11-2; the D gene could be TRBD1 or TRBD2 (5 bases each). V shed 1 base and J shed 2 bases, with 17 bases lying between them. The CDR3 has 17 amino acids. Germline-derived CDR1 and CDR2 are SGHAT and FQNNGV. The CDR3, as DNA: TGTGCCAGCAGCTTAGCGTCCGGGGCTCACCAACAAGAGACCCAGTACTTC. It yields the protein CASSLASGAHQQETQYF. The whole variable domain, filled in from reference TRBV11-2 and TRBJ2-5, reads EAGVAQSPRYKIIEKRQSVAFWCNPISGHATLYWYQQILGQGPKLLIQFQNNGVVDDSQLPKDRFSAERLKGVDSTLKIQPAKLEDSAVYLCASSLASGAHQQETQYFGPGTRLLVL.

This clonotype was seen a few times. This sequence joins TRBV20-1 and TRBJ2-7; D not resolved. This CDR3 comprises 12 residues. V gave up 4 bases and J gave up 3 bases, with 10 bases separating them. From germline, CDR1 is DFQATT and CDR2 SNEGSKA (reference sequence). The CDR3 loop reads CSAKSADYEQYF. CDR3 sequence (DNA): TGCAGTGCTAAAAGCGCTGACTACGAGCAGTACTTC.

This clonotype was seen more than once but under ten times. The chain joins TRBV25-1 to TRBJ1-2, with 10 nucleotides matching TRBD1. CDR3 size: 14 residues. After removal of 6 bases from V and 4 bases from J, the junction contained 5 bases not matched to a gene. Germline CDR1 and CDR2: MGHDK and SYGVNS. The CDR3 bases are TGTGCCAGCAGAGACAGGGGGCGAGGCTATGGCTACACCTTC. As protein: CASRDRGRGYGYTF.

This clonotype was detected only a few times. The DNA of the CDR3 is TGTGCCAGCAGACCCGGACAGGGGGCCTACAATGAGCAGTTCTTC. This translates into CASRPGQGAYNEQFF. The chain couples TRBV6-5 to TRBJ2-1, with 10 bases aligning to TRBD1. V dropped 6 bases and J dropped 2; count of bases not matched to a gene: 4. The germline V gene encodes CDR1 MNHEY and CDR2 SVGAGI. CDR3 length: 15 amino acids.

This clonotype was detected a few times. The chain links TRBV24-1 to TRBJ2-1, with TRBD1 identical over 11 bases. CDR3 length: 17 amino acids. CDR1 and CDR2 from the germline V gene are KGHDR and SFDVKD. J was trimmed by 6 bases and V by 4 bases; bases with no gene match: 10. This CDR3 reads CATSDSPGQGAFNEQFF. The CDR3 DNA follows: TGTGCCACCAGTGACTCACCCGGACAGGGGGCTTTCAATGAGCAGTTCTTC.

V usage is TRBV29-1 and J usage is TRBJ2-3; D unresolved. V dropped 1 base and J dropped 0 bases, with 5 bases sitting between them. Germline lookup yields CDR1 SQVTM and CDR2 ANQGSEA. The CDR3 consists of 13 residues. The CDR3 sequence is CSVEARSTDTQYF. Written as DNA, the CDR3 is TGCAGCGTTGAAGCGAGGAGCACAGATACGCAGTATTTT.

This clonotype showed up just a few times. V usage is TRBV6-2 or TRBV6-3 and J usage is TRBJ2-1; 9 bases line up with TRBD2. The V gene's germline CDR1 is MNHEY and CDR2 SVGEGT. The CDR3 spans 16 residues. The junction had 11 bases not matched to a gene; V was cut back by 6 bases and J by 5 bases. The CDR3 DNA reads as TGTGCCAGCAGCTACCGGAGACTAGCGGCAGACAATGAGCAGTTCTTC. Translation gives CASSYRRLAADNEQFF.

The J gene is TRBJ2-1, the V gene TRBV5-1, with 8 bases lining up with TRBD1. This CDR3 region has 16 residues. The V and J ends lost 0 bases and 4 bases, in that order; junction bases with no gene match: 6. The V gene's germline CDR1 is SGHRS and CDR2 YFSETQ. CDR3 sequence (DNA): TGCGCCAGCAGCTTGGCCCCAGGGGGCCCTTACAATGAGCAGTTCTTC. Translating gives CASSLAPGGPYNEQFF. Drawing the rest from reference TRBV5-1 and TRBJ2-1, the complete variable domain is KAGVTQTPRYLIKTRGQQVTLSCSPISGHRSVSWYQQTPGQGLQFLFEYFSETQRNKGNFPGRFSGRQFSNSRSEMNVSTLELGDSALYLCASSLAPGGPYNEQFFGPGTRLTVL.